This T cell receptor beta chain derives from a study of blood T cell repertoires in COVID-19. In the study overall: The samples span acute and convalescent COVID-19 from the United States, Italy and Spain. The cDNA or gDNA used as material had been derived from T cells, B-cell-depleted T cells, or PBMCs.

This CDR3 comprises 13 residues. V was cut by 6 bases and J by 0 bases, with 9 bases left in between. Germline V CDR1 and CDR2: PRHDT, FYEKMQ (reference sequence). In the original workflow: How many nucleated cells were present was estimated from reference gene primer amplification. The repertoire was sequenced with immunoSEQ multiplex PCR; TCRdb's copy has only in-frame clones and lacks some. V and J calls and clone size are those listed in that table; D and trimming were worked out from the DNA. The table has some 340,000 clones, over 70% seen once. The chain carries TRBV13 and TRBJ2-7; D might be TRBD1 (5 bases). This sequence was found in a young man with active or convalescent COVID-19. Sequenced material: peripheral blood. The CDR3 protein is CASSSGSSYEQYF. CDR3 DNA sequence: TGTGCCAGCAGTTCAGGGTCCTCCTACGAGCAGTACTTC.